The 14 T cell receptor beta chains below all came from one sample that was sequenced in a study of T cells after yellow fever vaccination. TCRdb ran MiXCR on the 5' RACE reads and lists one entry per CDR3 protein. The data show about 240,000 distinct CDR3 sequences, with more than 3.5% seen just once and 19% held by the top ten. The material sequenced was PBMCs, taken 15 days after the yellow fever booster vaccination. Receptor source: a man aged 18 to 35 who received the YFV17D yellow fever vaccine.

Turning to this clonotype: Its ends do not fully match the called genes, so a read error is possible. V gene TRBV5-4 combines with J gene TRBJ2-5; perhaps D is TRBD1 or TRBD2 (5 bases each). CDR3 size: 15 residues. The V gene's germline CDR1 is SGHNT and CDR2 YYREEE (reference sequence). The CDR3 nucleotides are TGTGCCAGCAGCTTGCACGGACGCCCCCCCGGGACCCTGTACTTC. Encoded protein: CASSLHGRPPGTLYF.

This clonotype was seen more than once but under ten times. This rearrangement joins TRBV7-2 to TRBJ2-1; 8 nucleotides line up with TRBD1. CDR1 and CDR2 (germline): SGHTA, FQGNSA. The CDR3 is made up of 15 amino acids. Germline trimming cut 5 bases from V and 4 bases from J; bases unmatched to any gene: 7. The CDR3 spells CASSPTGQEYNEQFF. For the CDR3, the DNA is TGTGCCAGCAGCCCCACGGGACAGGAGTACAATGAGCAGTTCTTC.

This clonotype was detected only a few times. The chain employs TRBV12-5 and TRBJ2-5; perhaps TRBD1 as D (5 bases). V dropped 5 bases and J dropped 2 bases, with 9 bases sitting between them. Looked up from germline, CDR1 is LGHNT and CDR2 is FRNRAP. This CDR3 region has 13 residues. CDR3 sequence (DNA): TGTGCTAGTGGTACGGACACTCAAGAGACCCAGTACTTC. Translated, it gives CASGTDTQETQYF.

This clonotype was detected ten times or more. The CDR3 DNA is TGCGCCAGCAGCCCCGGACTAGCGGGGCGGGAGACCCAGTACTTC. It codes for CASSPGLAGRETQYF. The gene calls are TRBV5-1 and TRBJ2-5, with 12 bases that match TRBD2. The germline CDR1 and CDR2 sequences are SGHRS and YFSETQ. After removal of 4 bases from V and 5 bases from J, the junction contained 6 bases not matched to a gene. The CDR3 length is 15 residues.

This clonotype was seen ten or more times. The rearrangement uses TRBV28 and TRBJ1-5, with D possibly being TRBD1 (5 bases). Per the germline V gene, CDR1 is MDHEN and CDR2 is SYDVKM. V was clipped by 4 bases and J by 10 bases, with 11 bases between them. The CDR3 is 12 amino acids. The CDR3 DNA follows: TGTGCCAGCAGTTCCCCCGGACACCCCCAGCATTTT. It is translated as CASSSPGHPQHF.

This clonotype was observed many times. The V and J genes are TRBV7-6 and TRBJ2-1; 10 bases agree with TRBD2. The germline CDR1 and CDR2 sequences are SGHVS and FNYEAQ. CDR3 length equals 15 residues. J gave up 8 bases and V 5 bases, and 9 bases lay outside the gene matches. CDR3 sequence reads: CASSPQAGGPYEQFF. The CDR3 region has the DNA TGTGCCAGCAGCCCGCAAGCGGGGGGGCCTTATGAGCAGTTCTTC.

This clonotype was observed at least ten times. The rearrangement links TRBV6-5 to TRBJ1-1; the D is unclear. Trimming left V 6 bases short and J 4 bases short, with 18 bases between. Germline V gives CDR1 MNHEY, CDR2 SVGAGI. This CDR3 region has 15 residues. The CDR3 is CASSPRYGDITEAFF. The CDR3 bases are TGTGCCAGCAGCCCCCGTTACGGGGATATCACTGAAGCTTTCTTT.

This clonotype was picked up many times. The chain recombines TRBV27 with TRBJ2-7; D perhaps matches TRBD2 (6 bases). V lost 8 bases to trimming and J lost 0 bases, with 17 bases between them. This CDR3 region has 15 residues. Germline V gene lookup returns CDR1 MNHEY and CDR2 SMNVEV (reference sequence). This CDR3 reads CASRGWAGSSYEQYV. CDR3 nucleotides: TGTGCCAGCCGTGGTTGGGCGGGGAGCTCCTACGAGCAGTACGTC.

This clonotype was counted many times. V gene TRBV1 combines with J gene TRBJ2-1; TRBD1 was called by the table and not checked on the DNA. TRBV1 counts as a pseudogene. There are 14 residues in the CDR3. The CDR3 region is CTSIPGTGGIEQFF. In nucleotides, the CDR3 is TGCACCAGCATCCCCGGGACAGGGGGGATTGAGCAGTTCTTC.

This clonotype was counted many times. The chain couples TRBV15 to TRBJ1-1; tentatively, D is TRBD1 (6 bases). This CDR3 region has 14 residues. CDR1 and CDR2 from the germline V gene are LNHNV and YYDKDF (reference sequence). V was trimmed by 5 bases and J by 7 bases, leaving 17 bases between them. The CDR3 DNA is TGTGCCACCAGCCCTCTAAGGGGGACGGATGAAGCTTTCTTT. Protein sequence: CATSPLRGTDEAFF.

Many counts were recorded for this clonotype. CDR3 in DNA: TGCGCCAGCAGCTTTCCTTCCCCGACGCCAAGATGTCAGCCCCAGCATTTT. Translated: CASSFPSPTPRCQPQHF. The chain couples TRBV5-1 to TRBJ1-5; no clear D. Germline loops: CDR1 SGHRS, CDR2 YFSETQ. The CDR3 is 17 residues long. V shed 2 bases and J shed 6 bases, with 21 bases lying between them.

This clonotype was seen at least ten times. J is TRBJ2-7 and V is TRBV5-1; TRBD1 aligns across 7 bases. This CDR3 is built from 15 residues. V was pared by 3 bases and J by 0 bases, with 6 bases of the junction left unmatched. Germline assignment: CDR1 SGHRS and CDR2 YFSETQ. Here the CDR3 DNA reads TGCGCCAGCAGCTCGCCGACAGGGAGCTCCTACGAGCAGTACTTC. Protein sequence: CASSSPTGSSYEQYF.

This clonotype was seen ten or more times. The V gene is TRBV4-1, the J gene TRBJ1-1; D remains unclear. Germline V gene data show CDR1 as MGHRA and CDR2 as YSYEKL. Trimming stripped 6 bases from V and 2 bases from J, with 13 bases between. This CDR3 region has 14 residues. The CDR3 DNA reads TGCGCCAGCAGGAGCCTCACACGCAACACTGAAGCTTTCTTT. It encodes CASRSLTRNTEAFF.

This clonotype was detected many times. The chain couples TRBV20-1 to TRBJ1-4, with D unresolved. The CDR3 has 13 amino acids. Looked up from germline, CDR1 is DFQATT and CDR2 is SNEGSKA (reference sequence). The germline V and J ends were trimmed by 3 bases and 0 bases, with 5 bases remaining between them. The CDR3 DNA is TGCAGTGCTAGTAGGTCAACTAATGAAAAACTGTTTTTT. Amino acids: CSASRSTNEKLFF.